Listed below are T cell receptor beta chains from one sample, sequenced in a study of blood T cell repertoires in COVID-19. This table comes from immunoSEQ multiplex PCR, and its TCRdb copy is limited to in-frame clones, with some not included. Of approximately 300,000 clones listed, roughly 84% are singletons. The specimen was peripheral blood. The receptors shown here come from a person between 65 and 80 years old with COVID-19, enrolled during active disease. The CDR3 runs from the conserved cysteine through the conserved F or W. The D gene is left open where the match is weak. Only some rows state a clone size, as once, few, many or a class for expanded clones.

J gene: TRBJ2-3; V gene: TRBV15; D gene: NA; clone size: NA; CDR3 DNA: TGTGCCACCAGCAGAGGCGGGACAGATACGCAGTATTTT; CDR3 protein: CATSRGGTDTQYF
J gene: TRBJ2-3; V gene: TRBV6-2/TRBV6-3; D gene: NA; clone size: NA; CDR3 DNA: TGTGCCAGCAGTTACCAGAGGGAGAACCAGTATTTT; CDR3 protein: CASSYQRENQYF
J gene: TRBJ2-3; V gene: TRBV5-1; D gene: TRBD1; clone size: NA; CDR3 DNA: TGCGCCAGCAGCTTGACCGGGACAGGGGCAGATACGCAGTATTTT; CDR3 protein: CASSLTGTGADTQYF
J gene: TRBJ2-6; V gene: TRBV19; D gene: NA; clone size: NA; CDR3 DNA: TGTGCCAGTAGTAGAATCCAGGGAACTTCTGGGGCCAACGTCCTGACTTTC; CDR3 protein: CASSRIQGTSGANVLTF
J gene: TRBJ2-7; V gene: TRBV3-1/TRBV3-2; D gene: NA; clone size: NA; CDR3 DNA: TGTGCCAGCAGCCAAGTAACCCTCGGCGAGCAGTACTTC; CDR3 protein: CASSQVTLGEQYF
J gene: TRBJ2-7; V gene: TRBV28; D gene: TRBD2; clone size: NA; CDR3 DNA: TGTGCCAGCAGTTCACCCGGGACTAGCAAGACCTACGAGCAGTACTTC; CDR3 protein: CASSSPGTSKTYEQYF
J gene: TRBJ2-7; V gene: TRBV19; D gene: NA; clone size: few; CDR3 DNA: TGTGCCAGTAGTCCCAGGACAGCGGGAGAGCAGTACTTC; CDR3 protein: CASSPRTAGEQYF
J gene: TRBJ1-6; V gene: TRBV7-8; D gene: TRBD1; clone size: once; CDR3 DNA: TGTGCCAGCAGCTTAGGGGAGACAGGGGGATATAATTCACCCCTCCACTTT; CDR3 protein: CASSLGETGGYNSPLHF
J gene: TRBJ1-5; V gene: TRBV6-2/TRBV6-3; D gene: NA; clone size: NA; CDR3 DNA: TGTGCCAGCAGCCCCCCCGCAGGGCGAGAAAGCAATCAGCCCCAGCATTTT; CDR3 protein: CASSPPAGRESNQPQHF
J gene: TRBJ1-6; V gene: TRBV19; D gene: NA; clone size: NA; CDR3 DNA: TGTGCCAGTAGCCTTTTAAGGGGTTCTGTGGATTCACCCCTCCACTTT; CDR3 protein: CASSLLRGSVDSPLHF
J gene: TRBJ2-2; V gene: TRBV15; D gene: NA; clone size: NA; CDR3 DNA: TGTGCCACCAGCAGGCGGGTGGGGATCACCGGGGAGCTGTTTTTT; CDR3 protein: CATSRRVGITGELFF
J gene: TRBJ1-2; V gene: TRBV27; D gene: TRBD1; clone size: NA; CDR3 DNA: TGTGCCAGCAGTCCACTCGACAGGGACAGCTATGGCTACACCTTC; CDR3 protein: CASSPLDRDSYGYTF
J gene: TRBJ2-5; V gene: TRBV24-1; D gene: TRBD1; clone size: NA; CDR3 DNA: TGTGCCACCACCCTTTGGTGTCGGAGGACAGGGGGCCGGGCGGAGACCCAGTACTTC; CDR3 protein: CATTLWCRRTGGRAETQYF
J gene: TRBJ2-2; V gene: TRBV5-1; D gene: NA; clone size: NA; CDR3 DNA: TGCGCCAGCAGCTTTTACAGCTACACCGGGGAGCTGTTTTTT; CDR3 protein: CASSFYSYTGELFF
J gene: TRBJ1-4; V gene: TRBV24-1; D gene: TRBD1; clone size: once; CDR3 DNA: TGTGCCACCAGTCGGACAGGAGTTAATGAAAAACTGTTTTTT; CDR3 protein: CATSRTGVNEKLFF
J gene: TRBJ2-1; V gene: TRBV9; D gene: NA; clone size: NA; CDR3 DNA: TGTGCCAGCAGCGCCCACTACAGGAGCTCCTACAATGAGCAGTTCTTC; CDR3 protein: CASSAHYRSSYNEQFF
J gene: TRBJ1-4; V gene: TRBV7-9; D gene: TRBD1; clone size: NA; CDR3 DNA: TGTGCCAGCAGCTTCCGACAGGGGCTAAATGAAAAACTGTTTTTT; CDR3 protein: CASSFRQGLNEKLFF
J gene: TRBJ1-4; V gene: TRBV9; D gene: TRBD1; clone size: NA; CDR3 DNA: TGTGCCAGCAGCGTCATACAGGGGGGTAGTGAAAAACTGTTTTTT; CDR3 protein: CASSVIQGGSEKLFF
J gene: TRBJ1-2; V gene: TRBV28; D gene: NA; clone size: NA; CDR3 DNA: TGTGCCAGCAGTTTTCAGGGCGTGGTTGGGGGCTACACCTTC; CDR3 protein: CASSFQGVVGGYTF